The source of this TCR beta chain is a study of PD-L1 blockade in urothelial cancer. Study at large: Prior chemotherapy regimens per patient numbered 0 to 3. Blood was subjected to analysis at 3 weeks (second dose) and 6 weeks following treatment start.

Only in-frame clones appear in the TCRdb table, and some are missing; sequencing was by immunoSEQ multiplex PCR. The sample lists tens of thousands of clones; more than 70% were seen once. A total of 1 to 8 samples per patient were collected pretreatment and on-treatment. This TCR derives from a man in his sixties with urothelial cancer. The starting material was PBMCs, obtained around atezolizumab (anti-PD-L1) treatment.

DNA of the CDR3: TGTGCCAGCAGCCTGGCTGGGCCCGAGCAGTACTTC. Residues: CASSLAGPEQYF. V is TRBV11-2 and J is TRBJ2-7, with D unclear. V lost 5 bases and J 6 bases, leaving 11 bases between the germline ends. CDR1 is SGHAT, CDR2 FQNNGV, per germline. The CDR3 sequence is 12 residues long.